This TCR beta chain was sequenced for a study of T cell responses to AZD1222 COVID-19 vaccine. Germline V gene data show CDR1 as WNHNN and CDR2 as SYGVQD (reference sequence). The V gene lost 4 bases and the J gene lost 0 bases, with 7 bases spanning the gap. The CDR3 consists of 15 residues. The repertoire was sequenced with immunoSEQ multiplex PCR; TCRdb's copy has only in-frame clones and lacks some. The data show 30,000 to 35,000 clones, over 75% seen once. Study outcomes and limitations: Only a handful of AZD1222 recipients, several in all, had baseline seropositivity.

Points on this clone: Its antigen is still unknown.

The chain links TRBV10-1 to TRBJ2-6, with D uncertain. The sequencing used peripheral blood, collected 28 days after the second AZD1222 dose. This TCR was sampled from an adult who received the AZD1222 COVID-19 vaccine. CDR3 sequence reads: CASSGGFSGANVLTF. In DNA form, the CDR3 reads TGCGCCAGCAGTGGAGGCTTCTCTGGGGCCAACGTCCTGACTTTC.